Below are 30 T cell receptor beta chains sequenced from a single sample in a study of regulatory T cells in long-lasting Graves disease (dated by TCRdb to 2020 to 2023). Library generation was performed with multiplex PCR. Instrument used: Illumina HiSeq 4000. CDR3 regions were amplified by Arm-PCR with iRepertoire HTBI primers to construct TCR beta libraries. TCRdb redid the processing of the public reads, applying fastp at Q25 and MiXCR, and retained in-frame beta chains. Every entry covers one CDR3 protein and lists the most common genes and DNA from its rows. The sample contains about 440,000 distinct CDR3 sequences, over 15% of them found a single time. Clones ranked in the top ten supply about 23% of the sample. Interpreted using the paper, the time point label stands for: newly diagnosed GD, antithyroid drugs for less than 3 months. RNA was extracted from PBMCs in TRIzol for both TCR sequencing and RNA sequencing.

This same sample was also part of a study on T cells in Graves' hyperthyroidism and ophthalmopathy.

This material consisted of peripheral blood mononuclear cells (PBMCs), taken at new diagnosis, from a patient treated with antithyroid drugs. These TCRs come from a woman younger than 35 with Graves disease. Donor details come from another sample of the same person, matched by shared clones.

This clonotype turned up a few times. The chain recombines TRBV12-3 or TRBV12-4 with TRBJ2-3; D ambiguous. The DNA end favors TRBJ1-5, so the J call may be wrong. The CDR3 is made up of 15 amino acids. The CDR3 DNA reads TGTGCCAGCAGTTTAGATATCAGGTCCCCAGATACGCAGCATTTT. Translating it yields CASSLDIRSPDTQHF.

Only a few counts were recorded for this clonotype. The gene calls are TRBV27 and TRBJ2-7, with D uncertain. With 0 bases removed from V and 3 bases from J, the gap between germline ends came to 9 bases. Germline CDR1 reads MNHEY; CDR2 reads SMNVEV (reference sequence). This CDR3 has 14 residues. CDR3 residues: CASSLSAELYEQYF. The CDR3 DNA reads as TGTGCCAGCAGTTTATCAGCAGAGCTCTACGAGCAGTACTTC.

The chain combines TRBV27 with TRBJ1-2; 10 positions match TRBD1. The germline V gene has CDR1 MNHEY and CDR2 SMNVEV (reference sequence). CDR3 length: 16 residues. The J segment lost 4 bases and the V segment lost 4 bases, leaving 9 bases of the junction unmatched. CDR3 residues: CASSSPRTGGLYGYTF. CDR3 sequence (DNA): TGTGCCAGCAGTTCGCCCCGGACAGGGGGGCTCTATGGCTACACCTTC.

This clonotype was seen more than once but under ten times. The chain is built from TRBV29-1 and TRBJ2-3, with 9 bases aligning to TRBD1. V lost 4 bases and J lost 2; bases outside the gene matches: 4. This CDR3 region has 14 residues. Germline lookup yields CDR1 SQVTM and CDR2 ANQGSEA. The DNA for the CDR3 is TGCAGCGTTGGACAGGGGGGGGTCACAGATACGCAGTATTTT. Its translation: CSVGQGGVTDTQYF.

There are a few counts of this clonotype. This chain uses TRBV6-1 with TRBJ2-1; TRBD2 agrees at 8 bases. Germline CDR1 is MNHNS and CDR2 is SASEGT. CDR3 length equals 15 residues. The junction had 6 bases not matched to a gene; V was cut back by 3 bases and J by 5 bases. The CDR3 bases are TGTGCCAGCAGTGATTTAGCGGGACAAAACAATGAGCAGTTCTTC. It translates to CASSDLAGQNNEQFF.

This clonotype has only a few counts. The chain employs TRBV29-1 and TRBJ2-7, with D tentatively TRBD2 (6 bases). In germline, CDR1 is SQVTM, CDR2 ANQGSEA. The CDR3 contains 16 residues. V dropped 4 bases and J dropped 3 bases, with 22 bases sitting between them. The CDR3 DNA reads as TGCAGCGTTGTACATAGGGGACCGGGAGCGGACTACGAGCAGTACTTC. This encodes CSVVHRGPGADYEQYF.

This clonotype occurred many times. The chain has TRBV13 and TRBJ2-3; D gene uncertain. This CDR3 contains 15 residues. Per the germline V gene, CDR1 is PRHDT and CDR2 is FYEKMQ (reference sequence). V was cut by 2 bases and J by 4 bases, with 13 bases left in between. The CDR3 DNA sequence: TGTGCCAGCAGCTTATCGCTAGGAAAGGCAGATACGCAGTATTTT. It is translated as CASSLSLGKADTQYF.

This clonotype came up a few times. The rearrangement joins TRBV6-2 or TRBV6-3 to TRBJ2-7, with D possibly being TRBD2 (6 bases). CDR3 length: 13 amino acids. Germline CDR1 is MNHEY and CDR2 is SVGEGT. V was cut by 0 bases and J by 7 bases, with 10 bases left in between. In DNA, the CDR3 is TGTGCCAGCAGTTACTCGGTCGGGGGTGAGCAGTACTTC. Encoded protein: CASSYSVGGEQYF.

The J gene is TRBJ2-1, the V gene TRBV12-3 or TRBV12-4, with D perhaps assigned TRBD1 or TRBD2 (5 bases each). The J call is uncertain, as TRBJ2-5 better fits the DNA end. This CDR3 contains 14 residues. The CDR3: CASSLSLGEETQYF. CDR3 coding DNA: TGTGCCAGCAGTTTATCTCTGGGGGAGGAGACCCAGTACTTC.

On this clonotype itself: One junction end does not reproduce the germline sequence, and a read error may be involved. V and J are TRBV28 and TRBJ2-1, with TRBD2 matching over 11 bases. This CDR3 region has 18 residues. Germline loops: CDR1 MDHEN, CDR2 SYDVKM. CDR3 nucleotides: TGTGCCAGCAGTTTCCCGCTTAGCGGGAGGGCCTCAATTGATGAGCAGTCCTTC. As protein: CASSFPLSGRASIDEQSF.

The chain uses TRBV4-2 and TRBJ1-2; D call uncertain. Trimming shortened V by 0 bases and J by 0 bases, and 11 bases separated the two germline ends. This CDR3 contains 16 residues. Germline V gene data show CDR1 as LGHNA and CDR2 as YNFKEQ. The CDR3 protein is CASSQELPETNYGYTF. For the CDR3, the DNA is TGTGCCAGCAGCCAAGAGCTGCCAGAGACTAACTATGGCTACACCTTC.

The chain uses TRBV5-1 and TRBJ2-7, with 10 bases lining up with TRBD1. The CDR3 runs 15 residues. Germline trimming cut 0 bases from V and 5 bases from J; bases unmatched to any gene: 5. Germline CDR1 reads SGHRS; CDR2 reads YFSETQ. The CDR3 nucleotides are TGCGCCAGCAGCTTGGCCGGGACAGGGGAACACGAGCAGTACTTC. As protein: CASSLAGTGEHEQYF.

This clonotype was observed many times. This rearrangement joins TRBV6-1 to TRBJ2-1; D is unclear. CDR3 length: 13 residues. V shed 10 bases and J shed 12 bases, with 22 bases lying between them. Germline values: CDR1 MNHNS, CDR2 SASEGT. CDR3 DNA: TGTGCCACCCAGACCGGCGTGGTTATGGGGCAGTTCTTC. Protein sequence: CATQTGVVMGQFF.

Written as DNA, the CDR3 is TGCAGCATTGGGACAGGCAACTTCGATGAAAAACTGTTTTTT. Its protein is CSIGTGNFDEKLFF. The chain is built from TRBV29-1 and TRBJ1-4; 8 positions agree with TRBD1. Unmatched junction bases numbered 11, after V lost 8 bases and J lost 6 bases. Germline lookup yields CDR1 SQVTM and CDR2 ANQGSEA. The CDR3 is 14 amino acids.

This clonotype appeared a few times. At one of its ends the junction is not consistent with the germline gene, which may arise from a read error. V is TRBV28 and J is TRBJ2-1; 7 bases agree with TRBD1. Germline CDR1 is MDHEN and CDR2 is SYDVKM. The CDR3 contains 15 residues. CDR3 protein: CASRNTGARYNEQFF. CDR3 nucleotide sequence: TGTGCCAGCAGGAATACAGGGGCCCGTTACAATGAACAGTTCTTC.

This clonotype was picked up many times. The chain links TRBV7-2 to TRBJ2-1; the match to TRBD2 covers 9 bases. Germline CDR1 reads SGHTA; CDR2 reads FQGNSA. The length of the CDR3 is 15 residues. The trim removed 3 bases at V and 5 bases at J, leaving 5 bases unmatched. CDR3 sequence (DNA): TGTGCCAGCAGCTTCAGTCTAGCGGGACACAATGAGCAGTTCTTC. This encodes CASSFSLAGHNEQFF.

This clonotype was seen repeatedly, ten times or more. The CDR3 sequence: CAKQREDSYEQYF. The DNA of the CDR3 is TGTGCCAAGCAGCGGGAGGACTCCTACGAGCAGTACTTC. This sequence joins TRBV2 and TRBJ2-7; TRBD2 matches 9 bases. V gave up 10 bases and J gave up 0 bases; unmatched junction bases: 4. There are 13 residues in the CDR3. Germline lookup yields CDR1 SNHLY and CDR2 FYNNEI.

This clonotype turned up a few times. The chain combines TRBV4-3 with TRBJ1-3; possible D gene TRBD1, 6 bases. This CDR3 is 14 amino acids long. Germline values: CDR1 LGHNA, CDR2 YSLEER. Trimming left V 4 bases short and J 4 bases short, with 11 bases between. CDR3 amino acids: CASSLSDRGNTIYF. CDR3 in DNA: TGCGCCAGCAGCCTTTCTGACAGGGGAAACACCATATATTTT.

The V gene is TRBV25-1, the J gene TRBJ1-5; D not certain. The germline gives CDR1 MGHDK, CDR2 SYGVNS. This CDR3 has 16 residues. Trimming stripped 5 bases from V and 0 bases from J, with 14 bases between. CDR3 region: CASSPHSGLSNQPQHF. As DNA, the CDR3 is TGTGCCAGCAGTCCACACAGCGGACTTAGCAATCAGCCCCAGCATTTT.

This clonotype was picked up many times. V and J are TRBV12-3 or TRBV12-4 and TRBJ2-7; the match to TRBD2 covers 14 bases. This CDR3 contains 17 residues. V shed 5 bases and J 3 bases; nucleotides not matched to a gene: 9. The CDR3 loop reads CASSGIGTSGSYYEQYF. CDR3 sequence (DNA): TGTGCCAGCAGTGGTATAGGGACTAGCGGGAGTTACTACGAGCAGTACTTC.

The rearrangement links TRBV6-2 or TRBV6-3 to TRBJ1-5; D gene uncertain. V was pared by 6 bases and J by 4 bases, with 10 bases between. The CDR3 runs to 13 residues. The germline V gene has CDR1 MNHEY and CDR2 SVGEGT. The DNA of the CDR3 is TGTGCCAGCAGACGCGCGGCTAATCAGCCCCAGCATTTT. Translating gives CASRRAANQPQHF.

This clonotype was seen only a few times. This chain joins TRBV27 and TRBJ2-7; D gene unclear. V lost 2 bases and J lost 3, with 8 bases in between. The CDR3 contains 13 residues. Germline V lookup: CDR1 MNHEY, CDR2 SMNVEV (reference sequence). This CDR3 reads CASSLQAHYEQYF. CDR3 DNA: TGTGCCAGCAGTTTACAGGCGCACTACGAGCAGTACTTC.

This clonotype was counted only a few times. The rearrangement joins TRBV7-2 to TRBJ1-5, with TRBD1 as a possible D gene (5 bases). The germline V gene has CDR1 SGHTA and CDR2 FQGNSA. The CDR3 sequence is 14 residues long. Trimming removed 5 bases at V and 7 bases at J, with 15 bases between. The DNA of the CDR3 is TGTGCCAGCAGCCCTCAGGGAGGAGAACAGCCCCAGCATTTT. Translated, it gives CASSPQGGEQPQHF.

This clonotype appeared many times. This chain uses TRBV6-2 or TRBV6-3 with TRBJ2-7; 10 bases align to TRBD2. Per the germline V gene, CDR1 is MNHEY and CDR2 is SVGEGT. This CDR3 region has 14 residues. After removal of 5 bases from V and 6 bases from J, the junction contained 7 bases not matched to a gene. The CDR3 nucleotides read TGTGCCAGCAGTCAACTAGCGGGAAGTGTCGAGCAGTACTTC. It translates to CASSQLAGSVEQYF.

This clonotype was observed at least ten times. The rearrangement uses TRBV30 and TRBJ2-1; 8 bases map to TRBD2. The V segment lost 0 bases and the J segment 8 bases; nucleotides outside the gene matches: 6. CDR1 and CDR2 from the germline V gene are GTSNPN and SVGIG (reference sequence). The length of the CDR3 is 14 residues. CDR3: CAWSVSGRGDEQFF. The DNA for the CDR3 is TGTGCCTGGAGTGTGAGCGGGAGAGGGGATGAGCAGTTCTTC.

Only a few counts were recorded for this clonotype. This chain links TRBV12-3 or TRBV12-4 with TRBJ1-2; the D is unclear. Deletions cut 6 bases from V and 4 bases from J, with 15 bases between. The CDR3 runs 14 residues. The CDR3 DNA reads as TGTGCCAGCAGCCCCGATTGGCTCAGCTATGGCTACACCTTC. Translated: CASSPDWLSYGYTF.

The chain carries TRBV29-1 and TRBJ1-2; no definite D call. V dropped 5 bases and J dropped 5 bases, with 15 bases sitting between them. Looked up from germline, CDR1 is SQVTM and CDR2 is ANQGSEA. The CDR3 extends over 13 amino acids. The CDR3 region has the DNA TGCAGCGTTCAGGAGGCAGGAGGATATGGCTACACCTTC. It specifies CSVQEAGGYGYTF.

This clonotype has a count of ten or more. The genes are TRBV12-3 or TRBV12-4 and TRBJ2-1, with D maybe TRBD1 (6 bases). The CDR3 is 12 amino acids. V gave up 6 bases and J gave up 9 bases, with 12 bases separating them. The CDR3 region has the DNA TGTGCCAGCAGAACTACAGGGATTGAGCAGTTCTTC. As protein: CASRTTGIEQFF.

This clonotype has a count of ten or more. This chain connects TRBV5-6 to TRBJ2-7, with D possibly being TRBD1 (6 bases). There are 14 residues in the CDR3. The V end lost 4 bases, the J end lost 8 bases, and 19 bases lay between the germline ends. Per germline, CDR1 SGHDT and CDR2 YYEEEE. CDR3 DNA: TGTGCCAGCAGCGAAACAGGGACCCCTACGAAGCAGTACTTC. Translation: CASSETGTPTKQYF.

This clonotype was found many times. The chain combines TRBV11-3 with TRBJ2-1; D ambiguous. The CDR3 runs to 18 residues. V was pared by 1 base and J by 1 base, with 17 bases between. The germline V gene encodes CDR1 SGHNT and CDR2 YENEEA. Here the CDR3 reads CASSLAGPNWVSYNEQFF. DNA of the CDR3: TGTGCCAGCAGCTTAGCGGGCCCGAATTGGGTGTCCTACAATGAGCAGTTCTTC.